Following are 28 T cell receptor beta chains from one sample sequenced in a study of graft-versus-host responses after intestinal transplantation. The table came from immunoSEQ multiplex PCR; TCRdb's copy has only in-frame clones and leaves some out. The data hold 62,000 or so clones, with around 90% observed a single time. Here the sequenced sample was PBMCs, taken 26 days after transplant. The receptors originated from a human patient who received an intestinal transplant, so some T cells may come from the graft donor.

This chain links TRBV28 with TRBJ2-7; D is perhaps TRBD2 (6 bases). Germline values: CDR1 MDHEN, CDR2 SYDVKM. Trimming took 5 bases from V and 1 from J, leaving 12 bases between them. The CDR3 covers 14 residues. CDR3: CASSLPGESYEQYF. CDR3 bases: TGTGCCAGCAGTCTTCCGGGAGAGTCCTACGAGCAGTACTTC.

The rearrangement links TRBV2 to TRBJ1-5; 10 bases agree with TRBD1. CDR1 is SNHLY and CDR2 is FYNNEI in the germline V gene. Unmatched junction bases numbered 5, after V lost 6 bases and J lost 3 bases. This CDR3 comprises 15 residues. This chain's CDR3 is CASRGDRGVNQPQHF. CDR3 coding DNA: TGTGCCAGCAGGGGGGACAGGGGAGTCAATCAGCCCCAGCATTTT. The whole variable domain, remainder taken from reference TRBV2 and TRBJ1-5, is EPEVTQTPSHQVTQMGQEVILRCVPISNHLYFYWYRQILGQKVEFLVSFYNNEISEKSEIFDDQFSVERPDGSNFTLKIRSTKLEDSAMYFCASRGDRGVNQPQHFGDGTRLSIL.

The chain carries TRBV11-2 and TRBJ2-4, with D hard to call. V was pared by 5 bases and J by 3 bases, with 8 bases between. Germline CDR1 is SGHAT and CDR2 is FQNNGV. The CDR3 sequence is 13 residues long. DNA of the CDR3: TGTGCCAGCAGCCTAAAAGTCAAAAACATTCAGTACTTC. The encoded protein is CASSLKVKNIQYF.

The V gene is TRBV10-3, the J gene TRBJ1-5; D is uncertain. V was cut by 3 bases and J by 0 bases, with 12 bases left in between. This CDR3 comprises 16 residues. Germline-derived CDR1 and CDR2 are ENHRY and SYGVKD. The CDR3 coding sequence is TGTGCCATCAGTGACCCCTTAACAGATAGCAATCAGCCCCAGCATTTT. Protein: CAISDPLTDSNQPQHF.

This clone was counted a single time. The DNA of the CDR3 is TGTGCCAGCAGTTTATCCCCGGGGGAGTTGGAGACCCAGTACTTC. Translating it yields CASSLSPGELETQYF. The rearrangement links TRBV27 to TRBJ2-5, with D perhaps TRBD2 (6 bases). The CDR3 loop spans 15 amino acids. The germline gives CDR1 MNHEY, CDR2 SMNVEV (reference sequence). Trimming removed 0 bases from V and 5 bases from J, with 13 bases in between.

This clone has just one count. The rearrangement links TRBV29-1 to TRBJ1-5; D perhaps matches TRBD1 (6 bases). Trimming removed 4 bases from V and 5 bases from J, with 12 bases in between. Germline lookup yields CDR1 SQVTM and CDR2 ANQGSEA. This CDR3 spans 13 amino acids. The CDR3 spells CSVAGGADQPQHF. CDR3 sequence (DNA): TGCAGCGTTGCGGGGGGGGCCGATCAGCCCCAGCATTTT.

This clone was detected only once. Written as DNA, the CDR3 is TGTGCCAGCAGCTTGATATCGGGGGGTGGCACAGATACGCAGTATTTT. Amino acids: CASSLISGGGTDTQYF. This chain joins TRBV5-4 and TRBJ2-3, with 7 bases lining up with TRBD2. V was pared by 1 base and J by 1 base, with 6 bases of the junction left unmatched. In germline, CDR1 is SGHNT, CDR2 YYREEE (reference sequence). There are 16 residues in the CDR3.

This chain uses TRBV30 with TRBJ1-1; 7 nucleotides match TRBD1. Losses at the gene ends were 0 bases for V and 3 bases for J; bases not matched to a gene: 13. Looked up from germline, CDR1 is GTSNPN and CDR2 is SVGIG (reference sequence). The CDR3 runs to 17 residues. This chain's CDR3 is CAWSVMGRGIEYTEAFF. CDR3 DNA sequence: TGTGCCTGGAGTGTAATGGGCAGGGGGATCGAGTACACTGAAGCTTTCTTT.

V usage is TRBV6-5 and J usage is TRBJ1-2; 7 positions agree with TRBD1. The V and J ends lost 3 bases and 4 bases, in that order; junction bases with no gene match: 2. From germline, CDR1 is MNHEY and CDR2 SVGAGI. This CDR3 is built from 13 residues. The CDR3 protein is CASSYGQVYGYTF. CDR3 DNA: TGTGCCAGCAGTTATGGACAGGTCTATGGCTACACCTTC.

The genes are TRBV4-1 and TRBJ1-4, with TRBD1 matching 7 bases. CDR3 length equals 14 residues. Germline loops: CDR1 MGHRA, CDR2 YSYEKL. Trimming at V came to 4 bases and at J to 4 bases, leaving 3 bases not matched to a gene. This CDR3 reads CASSLQGDNEKLFF. CDR3 in DNA: TGCGCCAGCAGCCTCCAGGGGGATAATGAAAAACTGTTTTTT.

The rearrangement uses TRBV6-6 and TRBJ2-7; TRBD1 matches 10 bases. Germline assignment: CDR1 MNHNY and CDR2 SVGAGI (reference sequence). This CDR3 is built from 15 residues. After removal of 2 bases from V and 5 bases from J, the junction contained 6 bases not matched to a gene. This chain's CDR3 is CASSYERQGADEQYV. The CDR3, as DNA: TGTGCCAGCAGTTACGAGCGACAGGGGGCGGACGAGCAGTACGTC.

The chain employs TRBV27 and TRBJ1-1; the D gene is possibly TRBD1 (6 bases). There are 17 residues in the CDR3. V dropped 3 bases and J dropped 5 bases, with 22 bases sitting between them. Germline lookup yields CDR1 MNHEY and CDR2 SMNVEV (reference sequence). CDR3 region: CASSFRGAQRVGTEAFF. CDR3 nucleotide sequence: TGTGCCAGCAGTTTCCGGGGGGCGCAGAGGGTTGGGACTGAAGCTTTCTTT.

This chain uses TRBV5-4 with TRBJ2-2; 9 bases line up with TRBD1. The J segment lost 6 bases and the V segment lost 4 bases, leaving 1 base of the junction unmatched. CDR1 is SGHNT, CDR2 YYREEE, per germline (reference sequence). The CDR3 extends over 13 amino acids. In nucleotides, the CDR3 is TGTGCCAGCAGCCGACAGGGGGCCGGGGAGCTGTTTTTT. This sequence encodes CASSRQGAGELFF.

CDR3 sequence reads: CASSFGGGSEQFF. Here the CDR3 DNA reads TGTGCCAGCAGCTTCGGGGGCGGGAGTGAGCAGTTCTTC. The V and J genes are TRBV11-2 and TRBJ2-1; possible D gene TRBD2, 7 bases. Trimming pared 3 bases from V and 9 bases from J, leaving 12 bases between. Germline CDR1 and CDR2: SGHAT and FQNNGV. The CDR3 is 13 residues long.

The genes are TRBV6-5 and TRBJ1-2; 8 bases fit TRBD1. After removal of 7 bases from V and 4 bases from J, the junction contained 8 bases not matched to a gene. The CDR3 extends over 14 amino acids. Per germline, CDR1 MNHEY and CDR2 SVGAGI. The CDR3 region is CASTYGQGGYGYTF. The CDR3 nucleotides read TGTGCCAGCACCTACGGACAGGGTGGCTATGGCTACACCTTC.

This clone was seen more than once but under ten times. The chain uses TRBV10-3 and TRBJ2-7, with D perhaps TRBD2 (6 bases). The V end lost 6 bases, the J end lost 0 bases, and 12 bases lay between the germline ends. Per the germline V gene, CDR1 is ENHRY and CDR2 is SYGVKD. The CDR3 has 14 residues. The CDR3, as DNA: TGTGCCATCAGCTGGGACGGGAGCTCCTACGAGCAGTACTTC. It encodes CAISWDGSSYEQYF.

The chain carries TRBV6-6 and TRBJ1-5; possible D gene TRBD1, 6 bases. This CDR3 comprises 14 residues. Germline lookup yields CDR1 MNHNY and CDR2 SVGAGI (reference sequence). V gave up 10 bases and J gave up 6 bases, with 19 bases separating them. This chain's CDR3 is CAITGNPYTQPQHF. The CDR3 DNA reads as TGTGCCATCACAGGGAATCCTTACACTCAGCCCCAGCATTTT.

The J gene is TRBJ2-6, the V gene TRBV2; D call uncertain. The CDR3 totals 15 residues. V dropped 7 bases and J dropped 0 bases, with 10 bases sitting between them. Germline assignment: CDR1 SNHLY and CDR2 FYNNEI. The CDR3 DNA sequence: TGTGCCAGCATTCCAGATCCCTCTGGGGCCAACGTCCTGACTTTC. This codes for CASIPDPSGANVLTF.

V and J are TRBV4-1 and TRBJ2-5; a possible D gene is TRBD1 (6 bases). This CDR3 contains 15 residues. Germline V gene sequence: CDR1 MGHRA, CDR2 YSYEKL. V was cut by 0 bases and J by 4 bases, with 12 bases left in between. The CDR3, as DNA: TGCGCCAGCAGCCAAGACAGGGGAATGGGAGAGACCCAGTACTTC. It translates to CASSQDRGMGETQYF.

The chain carries TRBV7-9 and TRBJ1-2; D gene unclear. Between the trimmed V and J ends, which lost 5 bases and 0 bases, there was a span of 10 bases. Germline CDR1 and CDR2: SEHNR and FQNEAQ (reference sequence). This CDR3 comprises 14 residues. The CDR3 spells CASSRDGANYGYTF. The CDR3 DNA is TGTGCCAGCAGCCGTGACGGAGCTAACTATGGCTACACCTTC. The whole variable domain, remainder taken from reference TRBV7-9 and TRBJ1-2, is DTGVSQNPRHKITKRGQNVTFRCDPISEHNRLYWYRQTLGQGPEFLTYFQNEAQLEKSRLLSDRFSAERPKGSFSTLEIQRTEQGDSAMYLCASSRDGANYGYTFGSGTRLTVV.

The chain couples TRBV28 to TRBJ2-7; 7 nucleotides agree with TRBD1. J lost 5 bases, V lost 5 bases, and 12 bases had no gene match. Germline CDR1 and CDR2: MDHEN and SYDVKM. The CDR3 sequence is 15 residues long. In DNA, the CDR3 is TGTGCCAGCAGTCACGGAGAGGGGGCGCTTAACGAGCAGTACTTC. Amino acid sequence: CASSHGEGALNEQYF.

This chain uses TRBV10-3 with TRBJ1-2; D ambiguous. CDR3 length: 11 amino acids. Germline loops: CDR1 ENHRY, CDR2 SYGVKD. Trimming cost V 3 bases and J 4 bases, with 3 bases left between them. CDR3 bases: TGTGCCATCAGTGACTTCTATGGCTACACCTTC. This codes for CAISDFYGYTF.

The chain couples TRBV27 to TRBJ1-5, with 9 bases aligning to TRBD1. V lost 0 bases to trimming and J lost 4 bases; unmatched junction nucleotides: 4. Germline V gene sequence: CDR1 MNHEY, CDR2 SMNVEV (reference sequence). The CDR3 extends over 16 amino acids. Here the CDR3 reads CASSLSGQGGNQPQHF. For the CDR3, the DNA is TGTGCCAGCAGTTTATCGGGACAGGGTGGTAATCAGCCCCAGCATTTT.

V is TRBV9 and J is TRBJ2-1; weak D call: TRBD1 (7 bases). This CDR3 is built from 18 residues. Trimming took 3 bases from V and 5 from J, leaving 24 bases between them. Germline-derived CDR1 and CDR2 are SGDLS and YYNGEE. CDR3 nucleotides: TGTGCCAGCAGCGAGGGAGGCCTCGGACAGGAGCCAAACAATGAGCAGTTCTTC. Residues: CASSEGGLGQEPNNEQFF.

This clone was observed a single time. V is TRBV5-8 and J is TRBJ1-1; D not resolved. Looked up from germline, CDR1 is SGHTS and CDR2 is YDEGEE. With 1 base removed from V and 1 base from J, the gap between germline ends came to 5 bases. The length of the CDR3 is 13 residues. The CDR3 here is CASSLIQNTEAFF. CDR3 bases: TGTGCCAGCAGCTTGATCCAGAACACTGAAGCTTTCTTT.

The chain combines TRBV6-1 with TRBJ1-2, with a tentative D call TRBD1 (6 bases). V shed 2 bases and J shed 5 bases, with 12 bases lying between them. The CDR3 is 14 residues long. Germline V gene lookup returns CDR1 MNHNS and CDR2 SASEGT. The CDR3 DNA is TGTGCCAGCAGTGAACACAGGGCGTTATATGGCTACACCTTC. It translates to CASSEHRALYGYTF.

The V and J genes are TRBV4-1 and TRBJ1-2; possible D gene TRBD1, 6 bases. Trimming cost V 0 bases and J 5 bases, with 13 bases left between them. The CDR3 totals 15 residues. Germline loops: CDR1 MGHRA, CDR2 YSYEKL. Here the CDR3 DNA reads TGCGCCAGCAGCCAAGAGACAGGAGATTTTTATGGCTACACCTTC. Its translation: CASSQETGDFYGYTF.

The chain joins TRBV4-2 to TRBJ2-2; no clear D. Germline CDR1 and CDR2: LGHNA and YNFKEQ. The length of the CDR3 is 13 residues. Trimming took 0 bases from V and 5 from J, leaving 4 bases between them. CDR3: CASSQDSTGELFF. The DNA of the CDR3 is TGTGCCAGCAGCCAAGATTCAACCGGGGAGCTGTTTTTT.